This is a list of T cell receptor beta chains from one sample in a study of CD8 T cells in ankylosing spondylitis. TCRdb ran MiXCR on the 5' RACE reads and lists one entry per CDR3 protein. The sample shows approximately 220,000 distinct CDR3 sequences, roughly 25% of them seen only once. The sample comprised blood, either unsorted or a sorted T cell fraction (not recorded which). These receptors all come from a male donor with ankylosing spondylitis or in good health (not recorded which). Each CDR3 is given with its conserved first and last residue.

>16|TRBV21-1
CASSNGCPLVDNEQFF
>16|TRBV7-9
CASSLSTGGIGETQYF
>14|TRBV20-1
CSAHRRRNQETQYF
>16|TRBV24-1
CATSVPGTQNTGELFF
>15|TRBV12-3/TRBV12-4
CASVGGGTTYNEQFF
>16|TRBV5-5
CASSLLFTGSSYEQYF
>13|TRBV29-1
CSAKGQDNQPQHF
>15|TRBV29-1
CSVYGGGGNTGELFF
>13|TRBV20-1
CSASNVGASEQYF
>12|TRBV7-3
CASNKGTGELFF
>13|TRBV6-2/TRBV6-3
CASSYQEGHEQYF
>14|TRBV5-5
CASSLGRVSDTQYF
>15|TRBV27
CASSYDSLRVIEQFF
>11|TRBV29-1
CSTRLTDEAFF
>14|TRBV6-1
CASRGGSPPYEQYF
>14|TRBV20-1
CSARARGLPYEQYF
>12|TRBV6-5
CASSRGDHEQYF
>16|TRBV15
CATSRGPGQGGGELFF
>16|TRBV5-1
CASSPGDRKGYNEQFF
>14|TRBV6-1
CASRNRARPYEQYF
>10|TRBV20-1
CSASQPEQFF
>13|TRBV20-1
CSARNDRVDEQYF
>16|TRBV7-6
CASSLASKGVVEKLFF
>12|TRBV10-3
CAISDLAETQYF
>14|TRBV5-6
CASSLDRVDYEQYF
>15|TRBV12-3/TRBV12-4
CASSLGAGGPFEQYF
>15|TRBV5-6
CASSFGFRADQPQHF
>15|TRBV12-3/TRBV12-4
CASRRLAGENNEQFF
>11|TRBV11-2
CASSLGTEQFF
>16|TRBV20-1
CSARDLTSGKSYEQYF
>16|TRBV4-1
CASSQDRVTNTGELFF
>14|TRBV5-1
CASSSGQWNEKLFF
>15|TRBV5-5
CASSPAPTSGDEQYF
>14|TRBV12-3/TRBV12-4
CASVRALGDRPQHF
>15|TRBV6-1
CASRGRSKGTGELFF
>16|TRBV6-5
CASSYGTSGSAYTQYF
>13|TRBV4-2
CASSQESGYGYTF
>16|TRBV2
CASSLLASLNYNEQFF
>15|TRBV5-6
CASSDGTGSYNEQFF
>19|TRBV11-2
CASSLRGAGGPKVRYEQYF
>14|TRBV12-3/TRBV12-4
CASSIGGWNTEAFF
>14|TRBV20-1
CSAKVPNSNQPQHF
>14|TRBV6-1
CASSEDWGFNEQFF